The next 27 T cell receptor beta chains were all read from a single sample in a study of blood T cell repertoires in COVID-19. Method: immunoSEQ multiplex PCR; TCRdb's copy keeps in-frame clones and lacks some. The data hold 75,000 or so clones, with around 90% observed a single time. The sequencing input was peripheral blood. The receptors were sampled from a man between 50 and 59 years old with acute or convalescent COVID-19.

V usage is TRBV6-2 or TRBV6-3 and J usage is TRBJ2-7; 9 bases align to TRBD2. Per germline, CDR1 MNHEY and CDR2 SVGEGT. With V trimmed by 5 bases and J by 5 bases, 7 bases remained unmatched. CDR3 length: 14 residues. CDR3 sequence: CASSPGTSPHEQYF. The CDR3 DNA is TGTGCCAGCAGTCCCGGGACTAGCCCCCACGAGCAGTACTTC.

V usage is TRBV24-1 and J usage is TRBJ2-3; no reliable D call. This CDR3 is 12 amino acids long. Germline V gene lookup returns CDR1 KGHDR and CDR2 SFDVKD. Trimming removed 5 bases at V and 5 bases at J, with 7 bases between. The CDR3 bases are TGTGCCACCAGTGGGAGAGGAGATACGCAGTATTTT. Translating it yields CATSGRGDTQYF.

This rearrangement joins TRBV5-1 to TRBJ1-5, with D uncertain. This CDR3 spans 14 amino acids. Trimming took off 0 bases at V and 0 bases at J, with 4 bases between the two ends. From germline, CDR1 is SGHRS and CDR2 YFSETQ. This chain's CDR3 is CASSLGPSNQPQHF. CDR3 DNA sequence: TGCGCCAGCAGCTTGGGGCCTAGCAATCAGCCCCAGCATTTT.

V and J are TRBV6-5 and TRBJ2-7; 9 bases are shared with TRBD1. Germline V lookup: CDR1 MNHEY, CDR2 SVGAGI. There are 15 residues in the CDR3. Trimming at V came to 6 bases and at J to 3 bases, leaving 9 bases not matched to a gene. The CDR3 DNA reads as TGTGCCAGCAGGGCCGGGACAGGGAATTACTACGAGCAGTACTTC. Amino acid sequence: CASRAGTGNYYEQYF.

V and J are TRBV4-1 and TRBJ2-7; possibly TRBD1 for D (5 bases). Trimming pared 3 bases from V and 8 bases from J, leaving 8 bases between. The length of the CDR3 is 11 residues. Germline V lookup: CDR1 MGHRA, CDR2 YSYEKL. CDR3 DNA: TGCGCCAGCAGCCAGGGGCTGAAGCAGTACTTC. Encoded protein: CASSQGLKQYF.

Note on this clone: The sample holds other DNA sequences that translate to the same CDR3. This chain uses TRBV18 with TRBJ1-1; D remains unclear. CDR3 size: 13 residues. Trimming shortened V by 3 bases and J by 1 base, and 6 bases separated the two germline ends. Germline V gene data show CDR1 as KGHSH and CDR2 as LQKENI. The CDR3 region is CASSPGENTEAFF. CDR3 nucleotide sequence: TGTGCCAGCTCACCCGGGGAGAACACTGAAGCTTTCTTT.

As to this clone: Other DNA sequences from this sample encode an identical CDR3 as well. The chain couples TRBV19 to TRBJ2-7; tentatively, D is TRBD1 (5 bases). The germline CDR1 and CDR2 sequences are LNHDA and SQIVND (reference sequence). The V end was cut by 3 bases, the J end by 2 bases, with 11 bases between. The CDR3 is made up of 14 amino acids. The CDR3: CASSISQGPYEQYF. CDR3 DNA sequence: TGTGCCAGTAGTATCTCCCAGGGTCCCTACGAGCAGTACTTC.

The chain joins TRBV5-7 to TRBJ1-2; D remains ambiguous. TRBV5-7 is treated as an ORF (open reading frame) with a function not yet certain. The CDR3 spans 10 residues. Trimming cost V 2 bases and J 6 bases, with 2 bases left between them. The CDR3, as DNA: TGTGCCAGCAGCTTCAATGGCTACACCTTC. It codes for CASSFNGYTF.

The genes are TRBV4-2 and TRBJ2-2; TRBD2 agrees at 11 bases. From germline, CDR1 is LGHNA and CDR2 YNFKEQ. The CDR3 is 18 amino acids. The junction had 8 bases not matched to a gene; V was cut back by 0 bases and J by 5 bases. This CDR3 reads CASSQETSGGARTGELFF. Here the CDR3 DNA reads TGTGCCAGCAGCCAAGAAACTAGCGGGGGTGCGAGAACCGGGGAGCTGTTTTTT.

This clone appeared a few times. J is TRBJ2-7 and V is TRBV4-1; perhaps TRBD1 as D (5 bases). V was cut by 1 base and J by 9 bases, with 16 bases left in between. The CDR3 totals 14 residues. Germline CDR1 is MGHRA and CDR2 is YSYEKL. CDR3 protein: CASSQGTGSTGQYF. The CDR3 DNA reads TGCGCCAGCAGCCAAGGTACAGGTTCTACGGGGCAGTACTTC.

The chain uses TRBV2 and TRBJ2-7; 7 bases are a match to TRBD1. CDR1 is SNHLY, CDR2 FYNNEI, per germline. V gave up 4 bases and J gave up 5 bases; unmatched junction bases: 2. CDR3 length: 12 amino acids. CDR3 sequence reads: CASSGGGNEQYF. CDR3 sequence (DNA): TGTGCCAGCAGTGGAGGGGGCAACGAGCAGTACTTC. The entire variable domain, with the rest obtained from reference TRBV2 and TRBJ2-7, is as follows: EPEVTQTPSHQVTQMGQEVILRCVPISNHLYFYWYRQILGQKVEFLVSFYNNEISEKSEIFDDQFSVERPDGSNFTLKIRSTKLEDSAMYFCASSGGGNEQYFGPGTRLTVT.

The chain links TRBV7-2 to TRBJ1-6; no clear D gene. The CDR3 extends over 16 amino acids. The V end lost 5 bases, the J end lost 0 bases, and 11 bases lay between the germline ends. Germline V gene sequence: CDR1 SGHTA, CDR2 FQGNSA. DNA for the CDR3: TGTGCCAGCAGCACAAGTCGCCGCTCCTATAATTCACCCCTCCACTTT. Translated, it gives CASSTSRRSYNSPLHF.

This clone was counted only a few times. The V and J genes are TRBV3-1 (or the pseudogene TRBV3-2) and TRBJ2-7; D is possibly TRBD1 (6 bases). The CDR3 is 12 amino acids. Per germline, CDR1 LGHDT and CDR2 YNNKEL (reference sequence). Trimming pared 1 base from V and 6 bases from J, leaving 7 bases between. This CDR3 reads CASSQAGVEQYF. As DNA, the CDR3 is TGTGCCAGCAGCCAAGCAGGGGTCGAGCAGTACTTC.

The chain recombines TRBV5-1 with TRBJ2-7; D is perhaps TRBD1 (6 bases). CDR3 length: 14 amino acids. Trimming removed 4 bases at V and 6 bases at J, with 17 bases between. CDR1 is SGHRS and CDR2 is YFSETQ in the germline V gene. CDR3 nucleotide sequence: TGCGCCAGCAGCACACAGACAGGAGGAAGCGAGCAGTACTTC. Translating gives CASSTQTGGSEQYF.

The CDR3 here is CASTPSGQGSTDTQYF. CDR3 nucleotide sequence: TGTGCCAGCACCCCCTCGGGACAGGGTAGCACAGATACGCAGTATTTT. V usage is TRBV27 and J usage is TRBJ2-3; 9 bases align to TRBD1. Germline V gene sequence: CDR1 MNHEY, CDR2 SMNVEV (reference sequence). With 7 bases clipped from V and 0 bases from J, the junction kept 8 bases outside the gene matches. This CDR3 comprises 16 residues.

The sample holds a few counts of this clone. The chain has TRBV6-5 and TRBJ1-5; tentative D call: TRBD1 (6 bases). V lost 7 bases and J lost 3, with 10 bases in between. This CDR3 region has 13 residues. Germline V gene sequence: CDR1 MNHEY, CDR2 SVGAGI. The CDR3 sequence: CASNTGYNQPQHF. CDR3 DNA: TGTGCCAGCAACACAGGGTACAATCAGCCCCAGCATTTT.

The chain has TRBV5-4 and TRBJ2-3, with 8 bases lining up with TRBD2. Unmatched junction bases numbered 11, after V lost 3 bases and J lost 2 bases. The CDR3 sequence is 17 residues long. Germline CDR1 and CDR2: SGHNT and YYREEE (reference sequence). CDR3 sequence: CASSSLPSGGATDTQYF. In nucleotides, the CDR3 is TGTGCCAGCAGCTCCCTCCCTTCCGGGGGGGCCACAGATACGCAGTATTTT.

The chain is built from TRBV3-1 (or the pseudogene TRBV3-2) and TRBJ1-4, with TRBD1 as a possible D gene (6 bases). The V and J ends lost 1 base and 7 bases respectively, with 16 bases between them. Germline-derived CDR1 and CDR2 are LGHDT and YNNKEL (reference sequence). The CDR3 has 16 amino acids. The CDR3 protein is CASSQAGGGLPEKLFF. The CDR3 nucleotides read TGTGCCAGCAGCCAAGCTGGCGGGGGGCTTCCTGAAAAACTGTTTTTT.

The chain has TRBV11-3 and TRBJ1-6, with TRBD1 matching 9 bases. V lost 1 base and J lost 3; bases outside the gene matches: 13. This CDR3 is built from 20 residues. CDR1 is SGHNT and CDR2 is YENEEA in the germline V gene. CDR3 amino acids: CASSLVSGTGINRYNSPLHF. Here the CDR3 DNA reads TGTGCCAGCAGCTTAGTCTCCGGGACAGGGATAAACCGCTATAATTCACCCCTCCACTTT.

The J gene is TRBJ1-2, the V gene TRBV28; D is uncertain. Germline CDR1 reads MDHEN; CDR2 reads SYDVKM. V was cut by 8 bases and J by 4 bases, with 14 bases left in between. The CDR3 length is 13 residues. CDR3: CASGLARSYGYTF. The CDR3 DNA is TGTGCCAGCGGACTAGCGAGATCCTATGGCTACACCTTC.

V usage is TRBV10-1 and J usage is TRBJ1-1; D remains unclear. Germline V lookup: CDR1 WNHNN, CDR2 SYGVQD (reference sequence). Trimming cost V 6 bases and J 1 base, with 9 bases left between them. This CDR3 has 13 residues. In DNA form, the CDR3 reads TGCGCCAGCAGCCCTGACAAGAACACTGAAGCTTTCTTT. This encodes CASSPDKNTEAFF.

The chain uses TRBV10-2 and TRBJ1-6, with TRBD1 identical over 7 bases. The CDR3 length is 14 residues. Germline values: CDR1 WSHSY, CDR2 SAAADI. The junction had 8 bases not matched to a gene; V was cut back by 6 bases and J by 9 bases. CDR3 region: CASREQGTGSPLHF. The CDR3 DNA is TGCGCCAGCAGGGAACAGGGGACCGGTTCACCCCTCCACTTT.

This chain links TRBV9 with TRBJ2-6; D is unclear. Trimming took 4 bases from V and 3 from J, leaving 11 bases between them. The CDR3 is 15 amino acids. In germline, CDR1 is SGDLS, CDR2 YYNGEE. The CDR3 DNA reads as TGTGCCAGCAGCCCTGTTAGTCATGGGGCCAACGTCCTGACTTTC. It translates to CASSPVSHGANVLTF.

This rearrangement joins TRBV10-3 to TRBJ1-1; D not certain. CDR3 length equals 13 residues. Per germline, CDR1 ENHRY and CDR2 SYGVKD. The V end lost 3 bases, the J end lost 7 bases, and 12 bases lay between the germline ends. The CDR3 is CAISDTNDFEAFF. CDR3 bases: TGTGCCATCAGTGATACAAACGACTTTGAAGCTTTCTTT.

V gene TRBV7-3 combines with J gene TRBJ2-2, with a possible D match to TRBD1 (6 bases). V lost 2 bases, J lost 6 bases, and 10 bases lay in between. Germline values: CDR1 SGHTA, CDR2 FQGTGA. The CDR3 runs to 14 residues. The CDR3 sequence: CASSLGGTAGELFF. The CDR3 DNA reads as TGTGCCAGCAGCTTAGGGGGCACCGCCGGGGAGCTGTTTTTT.

This rearrangement joins TRBV6-5 to TRBJ1-6; 7 bases align to TRBD1. CDR3 length: 15 residues. CDR1 MNHEY and CDR2 SVGAGI come from the germline V gene. After removal of 2 bases from V and 14 bases from J, the junction contained 12 bases not matched to a gene. DNA of the CDR3: TGTGCCAGCAGTTACCCCCCCCAGGGGGTCACGGCCCTCCACTTT. Protein sequence: CASSYPPQGVTALHF.

V and J are TRBV20-1 and TRBJ2-3, with 14 bases identical to TRBD2. Germline V gene sequence: CDR1 DFQATT, CDR2 SNEGSKA (reference sequence). The CDR3 runs to 15 residues. Germline trimming cut 3 bases from V and 6 bases from J; bases unmatched to any gene: 5. CDR3 nucleotide sequence: TGCAGTGCTAGTTCTAGGACTAGCGGGGGGGATACGCAGTATTTT. It translates to CSASSRTSGGDTQYF.